This entry lists 23 T cell receptor beta chains sequenced from one sample in a study of control samples from healthy donors and cancer patients (dated by TCRdb to 2020 to 2021). The library was produced with the immunoSEQ multiplex PCR assay. Not all clones reach the TCRdb copy of this immuneACCESS table, which keeps in-frame sequences only. Checked studies attribute under half of the gap to unresolved V genes and leave the rest unexplained. This sample has some 130,000 clones in its table, and around 90% of those were observed once. The ten top clones hold 2% to 3% of the sample. Sequenced sample: blood. These receptors were taken from a man between 35 and 55 years old in good health.

V is TRBV27 and J is TRBJ2-7, with D maybe TRBD1 (5 bases). Germline CDR1 and CDR2: MNHEY and SMNVEV (reference sequence). Between the trimmed V and J ends, which lost 3 bases and 5 bases, there was a span of 11 bases. CDR3 length: 13 residues. The CDR3: CASSFEGAHEQYF. The CDR3 DNA reads as TGTGCCAGCAGTTTCGAAGGGGCACACGAGCAGTACTTC.

The V and J genes are TRBV5-1 and TRBJ2-2; 7 positions agree with TRBD1. Germline V CDR1 and CDR2: SGHRS, YFSETQ. The junction had 5 bases not matched to a gene; V was cut back by 2 bases and J by 1 base. This CDR3 region has 16 residues. CDR3 amino acids: CASSFTGQLNTGELFF. In DNA, the CDR3 is TGCGCCAGCAGCTTCACGGGACAGCTGAACACCGGGGAGCTGTTTTTT.

The J gene is TRBJ2-1, the V gene TRBV5-1; perhaps TRBD1 as D (5 bases). V lost 3 bases to trimming and J lost 10 bases, with 11 bases between them. The CDR3 sequence is 12 residues long. Germline V gene lookup returns CDR1 SGHRS and CDR2 YFSETQ. CDR3 coding DNA: TGCGCCAGCAGCTCTCTTAAGGGGGAGCAGTTCTTC. Residues: CASSSLKGEQFF.

The genes are TRBV9 and TRBJ1-6; tentatively, D is TRBD1 (5 bases). V shed 3 bases and J shed 13 bases, with 14 bases lying between them. This CDR3 is 13 amino acids long. Germline V CDR1 and CDR2: SGDLS, YYNGEE. This CDR3 is CASSAVGAGPLHF. CDR3 DNA: TGTGCCAGCAGCGCCGTCGGGGCGGGGCCCCTCCACTTT.

The V and J genes are TRBV15 and TRBJ2-1; 12 positions match TRBD2. The germline V gene encodes CDR1 LNHNV and CDR2 YYDKDF (reference sequence). V dropped 2 bases and J dropped 7; count of bases not matched to a gene: 6. The CDR3 consists of 16 residues. The CDR3 DNA sequence: TGTGCCACCAGCAGAAGACGCACTAGCGGGGGGAATGAGCAGTTCTTC. Protein sequence: CATSRRRTSGGNEQFF.

This clone occurred once. The chain is built from TRBV9 and TRBJ1-4; D is unresolved. The length of the CDR3 is 13 residues. The V gene's germline CDR1 is SGDLS and CDR2 YYNGEE. The ends were cut back, 4 bases at V and 4 bases at J, with 8 bases in the middle. This CDR3 is CASSPRFNEKLFF. CDR3 nucleotide sequence: TGTGCCAGCAGCCCACGGTTTAATGAAAAACTGTTTTTT.

This chain links TRBV19 with TRBJ2-5, with TRBD1 matching 8 bases. The CDR3 spans 15 residues. Germline V gene lookup returns CDR1 LNHDA and CDR2 SQIVND (reference sequence). V trimming: 5 bases; J trimming: 5 bases; junction bases outside the gene matches: 10. Written as DNA, the CDR3 is TGTGCCAGTAGTTTCGGACAGGGTAATTTTGAGACCCAGTACTTC. Its protein product is CASSFGQGNFETQYF.

V and J are TRBV2 and TRBJ1-2; no definite D call. V was shortened by 6 bases and J by 3 bases, with 8 bases between the two germline ends. The CDR3 is 12 residues long. CDR1 and CDR2 from the germline V gene are SNHLY and FYNNEI. The CDR3 spells CASRQNDYGYTF. Written as DNA, the CDR3 is TGTGCCAGCAGACAAAACGACTATGGCTACACCTTC. Using reference TRBV2 and TRBJ1-2 for the parts outside the CDR3, the full variable domain is EPEVTQTPSHQVTQMGQEVILRCVPISNHLYFYWYRQILGQKVEFLVSFYNNEISEKSEIFDDQFSVERPDGSNFTLKIRSTKLEDSAMYFCASRQNDYGYTFGSGTRLTVV.

The sample holds a few counts of this clone. J is TRBJ2-5 and V is TRBV19; TRBD2 matches at 7 bases. Germline V gene sequence: CDR1 LNHDA, CDR2 SQIVND (reference sequence). CDR3 size: 13 residues. V lost 9 bases to trimming and J lost 2 bases; unmatched junction nucleotides: 6. CDR3 sequence: CASSGGGQETQYF. The CDR3 DNA sequence: TGTGCCAGCAGTGGGGGGGGACAAGAGACCCAGTACTTC.

This clone appeared a single time. The chain employs TRBV2 and TRBJ2-7; no reliable D call. V was trimmed by 7 bases and J by 3 bases, leaving 10 bases between them. The CDR3 totals 12 residues. CDR1 and CDR2 from the germline V gene are SNHLY and FYNNEI. CDR3 bases: TGTGCCAGCACGAGTCAAATCTACGAGCAGTACTTC. It is translated as CASTSQIYEQYF. Drawing the rest from reference TRBV2 and TRBJ2-7, the complete variable domain is EPEVTQTPSHQVTQMGQEVILRCVPISNHLYFYWYRQILGQKVEFLVSFYNNEISEKSEIFDDQFSVERPDGSNFTLKIRSTKLEDSAMYFCASTSQIYEQYFGPGTRLTVT.

The V gene is TRBV23-1, the J gene TRBJ2-1; TRBD1 might be the D (6 bases). TRBV23-1 is designated an ORF whose function remains uncertain. The germline V and J ends were trimmed by 4 bases and 4 bases, with 17 bases remaining between them. The CDR3 has 16 amino acids. The CDR3 is CASSPPDRSPYNEQFF. The CDR3 coding sequence is TGCGCCAGCAGTCCGCCTGACAGGTCCCCTTACAATGAGCAGTTCTTC.

The CDR3 spells CASSPRGGQGHTEAFF. The CDR3 DNA reads as TGTGCCAGTAGTCCCCGGGGGGGGCAGGGGCACACTGAAGCTTTCTTT. This chain uses TRBV19 with TRBJ1-1, with D perhaps matching TRBD1 (6 bases). This CDR3 comprises 16 residues. The V end lost 5 bases, the J end lost 3 bases, and 19 bases lay between the germline ends. CDR1 and CDR2 (germline): LNHDA, SQIVND (reference sequence).

This chain joins TRBV12-3 or TRBV12-4 and TRBJ2-2, with D uncertain. The CDR3 is 11 residues long. V was pared by 6 bases and J by 6 bases, with 5 bases between. The CDR3 bases are TGTGCCAGCAGCCAATCCGGGGAGCTGTTTTTT. Amino acid sequence: CASSQSGELFF.

The CDR3 bases are TGTGCCAGCAGCCAAGGGGAGGCTAGCGGGGCGCTTAACACCGGGGAGCTGTTTTTT. It codes for CASSQGEASGALNTGELFF. The rearrangement joins TRBV4-2 to TRBJ2-2, with TRBD2 identical over 9 bases. The CDR3 covers 19 residues. Germline lookup yields CDR1 LGHNA and CDR2 YNFKEQ. Trimming cost V 1 base and J 2 bases; bases outside gene matches: 11.

The CDR3 is CASGRNWQANTGELFF. The DNA for the CDR3 is TGTGCTAGTGGACGAAACTGGCAGGCGAACACCGGGGAGCTGTTTTTT. This chain links TRBV12-5 with TRBJ2-2; D unresolved. Germline V lookup: CDR1 LGHNT, CDR2 FRNRAP. The CDR3 sequence is 16 residues long. Trimming stripped 6 bases from V and 0 bases from J, with 14 bases between.

J is TRBJ1-1 and V is TRBV30; 7 nucleotides line up with TRBD1. V was pared by 1 base and J by 4 bases, with 6 bases of the junction left unmatched. CDR3 length: 14 amino acids. CDR1 is GTSNPN, CDR2 SVGIG, per germline (reference sequence). CDR3 residues: CAWSDGTVATEAFF. CDR3 bases: TGTGCCTGGAGTGATGGGACAGTAGCCACTGAAGCTTTCTTT. Based on the CDR3 plus reference TRBV30 and TRBJ1-1, the full variable domain is SQTIHQWPATLVQPVGSPLSLECTVEGTSNPNLYWYRQAAGRGLQLLFYSVGIGQISSEVPQNLSASRPQDRQFILSSKKLLLSDSGFYLCAWSDGTVATEAFFGQGTRLTVV.

V usage is TRBV4-1 and J usage is TRBJ2-1; D may be TRBD2 (5 bases). V shed 3 bases and J shed 0 bases, with 15 bases lying between them. Germline V gene lookup returns CDR1 MGHRA and CDR2 YSYEKL. This CDR3 is 17 amino acids long. In nucleotides, the CDR3 is TGCGCCAGCAGCCATATGAATCGGGGTAGCTCCTACAATGAGCAGTTCTTC. It is translated as CASSHMNRGSSYNEQFF.

This clone was seen only once. This rearrangement joins TRBV5-1 to TRBJ2-5; 9 positions match TRBD1. The V gene end was trimmed by 0 bases and the J gene end by 5 bases; junction bases not matched to a gene: 8. This CDR3 has 16 amino acids. Germline V CDR1 and CDR2: SGHRS, YFSETQ. The CDR3 spells CASSLGLTGTGETQYF. CDR3 nucleotide sequence: TGCGCCAGCAGCTTGGGTTTAACTGGGACAGGGGAGACCCAGTACTTC.

This chain uses TRBV24-1 with TRBJ2-5, with D possibly matching TRBD2 (5 bases). The CDR3 is 15 residues long. CDR1 is KGHDR, CDR2 SFDVKD, per germline. Trimming removed 1 base at V and 0 bases at J, with 8 bases between. For the CDR3, the DNA is TGTGCCACCAGTGATTTCGTAGCGTACCAAGAGACCCAGTACTTC. It yields the protein CATSDFVAYQETQYF.

The V and J genes are TRBV2 and TRBJ2-4, with TRBD1 identical over 7 bases. J lost 7 bases, V lost 2 bases, and 11 bases had no gene match. The germline gives CDR1 SNHLY, CDR2 FYNNEI. The CDR3 loop spans 16 amino acids. The CDR3 sequence: CASSESLTGVTNIQYF. In DNA form, the CDR3 reads TGTGCCAGCAGTGAAAGTTTAACAGGGGTGACGAACATTCAGTACTTC.

The rearrangement links TRBV5-1 to TRBJ2-7, with D hard to call. This CDR3 region has 14 residues. V lost 1 base to trimming and J lost 0 bases, with 8 bases between them. Germline CDR1 and CDR2: SGHRS and YFSETQ. CDR3 DNA sequence: TGCGCCAGCAGCTTGATTTCCATCTCCTACGAGCAGTACTTC. Translation gives CASSLISISYEQYF.

V and J are TRBV5-3 and TRBJ2-4; weak D call: TRBD2 (6 bases). TRBV5-3 is designated an ORF whose function remains uncertain. The CDR3 has 16 amino acids. V was clipped by 0 bases and J by 3 bases, with 13 bases between them. The CDR3 DNA reads as TGTGCCAGAAGCTTGGCCCCCGGGCGGGGCAAAAACATTCAGTACTTC. Encoded protein: CARSLAPGRGKNIQYF.

This clone has just one count. The rearrangement links TRBV5-1 to TRBJ2-1; TRBD1 aligns across 10 bases. CDR3 length equals 15 residues. CDR1 and CDR2 (germline): SGHRS, YFSETQ. V dropped 4 bases and J dropped 9; count of bases not matched to a gene: 10. In DNA, the CDR3 is TGCGCCAGCAGCACTAAAGGGACAGGGGACAGTGAGCAGTTCTTC. Protein: CASSTKGTGDSEQFF.